This T cell receptor (beta chain) was recorded in a study of blood T cell repertoires in COVID-19. Whole-study context: The United States, Italy and Spain provided the acute and convalescent COVID-19 samples. PBMCs, B-cell-depleted T cells, or T cells provided the cDNA or gDNA that made up the material.

Germline CDR1 is SGDLS and CDR2 is YYNGEE. The junction had 12 bases not matched to a gene; V was cut back by 4 bases and J by 5 bases. The CDR3 is made up of 16 amino acids. Authors' analysis steps: The authors estimated nucleated cell counts from reference gene primer amplification. The assay was immunoSEQ multiplex PCR, and TCRdb's table has in-frame clones only and misses some. V and J calls and clone size are given by that table; D and trimming were obtained from the DNA. In the table there are some 76,000 clones, approximately 80% of which are singletons. V and J are TRBV9 and TRBJ1-1; 9 positions match TRBD1. This TCR derives from a woman in her sixties with acute or convalescent COVID-19. The sample taken for sequencing was peripheral blood. CDR3 sequence reads: CASSPRPGTGWTEAFF. CDR3 sequence (DNA): TGTGCCAGCAGCCCACGTCCCGGGACAGGGTGGACTGAAGCTTTCTTT.